The 24 T cell receptor beta chains below were found in one sample sequenced in a study of T cell repertoires in cytomegalovirus infection. TCRdb called the reads again in MiXCR, with one record for every CDR3 protein. The sample includes about 97,000 distinct CDR3 sequences, more than 15% of them seen just once. Specimen: PBMCs. Receptors originate from a human donor in good health (CMV status not recorded). Some clones in this sample may be carry-over from other donors' samples.

This clonotype showed up many times. CDR3 sequence (DNA): TGTGCCAGCAGTTTGCCAGGGATGTCCTATGGCTACACCTTC. Translating it yields CASSLPGMSYGYTF. This chain links TRBV12-3 or TRBV12-4 with TRBJ1-2, with TRBD1 as a possible D gene (5 bases). This CDR3 comprises 14 residues. The V and J ends lost 3 bases and 4 bases respectively, with 12 bases between them.

This rearrangement joins TRBV2 to TRBJ2-3; 7 bases agree with TRBD1. The CDR3 has 13 residues. CDR1 is SNHLY, CDR2 FYNNEI, per germline. V shed 9 bases and J 8 bases; nucleotides not matched to a gene: 11. CDR3 loop: CASTTGKGITQYF. CDR3 nucleotide sequence: TGTGCCAGTACGACAGGGAAGGGGATTACGCAGTATTTT.

This clonotype was found a few times. This chain uses TRBV10-3 with TRBJ2-5; TRBD1 matches at 8 bases. CDR1 ENHRY and CDR2 SYGVKD come from the germline V gene. V trimming: 4 bases; J trimming: 3 bases; junction bases outside the gene matches: 4. The CDR3 spans 14 residues. CDR3: CAISGGTGEETQYF. The CDR3 DNA reads as TGTGCCATCAGTGGGGGGACAGGCGAAGAGACCCAGTACTTC.

This clonotype was detected only a few times. The chain recombines TRBV10-3 with TRBJ2-3; D is unresolved. Between the trimmed V and J ends, which lost 0 bases and 7 bases, there was a span of 5 bases. CDR3 length equals 12 residues. Germline CDR1 reads ENHRY; CDR2 reads SYGVKD. CDR3 in DNA: TGTGCCATCAGTGAGTCCATAAATACGCAGTATTTT. Amino acid sequence: CAISESINTQYF.

The chain joins TRBV12-3 or TRBV12-4 to TRBJ1-1, with 8 bases identical to TRBD1. The CDR3 is 12 amino acids. Trimming took 6 bases from V and 6 from J; bases not matched to a gene: 3. The CDR3 sequence is CASRTGAAEAFF. CDR3 sequence (DNA): TGTGCCAGCAGGACAGGGGCCGCTGAAGCTTTCTTT.

This clonotype was seen many times. V usage is TRBV7-3 and J usage is TRBJ2-3, with a possible D match to TRBD1 (5 bases). The V gene's germline CDR1 is SGHTA and CDR2 FQGTGA. CDR3 length: 12 residues. The V end was cut by 5 bases, the J end by 10 bases, with 13 bases between. Here the CDR3 DNA reads TGTGCCAGCAGCCCCCAGGGTGGGGCGCAGTATTTT. Its protein product is CASSPQGGAQYF.

This clonotype occurred a few times. The CDR3 is CASSFEGYNSPLHF. The CDR3 DNA follows: TGTGCCAGCAGTTTTGAGGGGTATAATTCACCCCTCCACTTT. The chain joins TRBV12-3 or TRBV12-4 to TRBJ1-6, with D perhaps matching TRBD1 (5 bases). CDR3 length equals 14 residues. Trimming stripped 3 bases from V and 4 bases from J, with 7 bases between.

This clonotype was seen at least ten times. The V and J genes are TRBV7-6 and TRBJ1-2; TRBD1 might be the D (6 bases). Per the germline V gene, CDR1 is SGHVS and CDR2 is FNYEAQ. Trimming removed 1 base from V and 6 bases from J, with 9 bases in between. This CDR3 is built from 13 residues. Here the CDR3 DNA reads TGTGCCAGCAGCTTAGGCTACAGGGATGGCTACACCTTC. This sequence encodes CASSLGYRDGYTF.

This clonotype appeared a few times. The gene calls are TRBV7-9 and TRBJ2-3, with D unclear. Looked up from germline, CDR1 is SEHNR and CDR2 is FQNEAQ (reference sequence). The ends were cut back, 5 bases at V and 2 bases at J, with 11 bases in the middle. CDR3 length: 14 amino acids. This CDR3 is CASSLVSYTDTQYF. CDR3 DNA: TGTGCCAGCAGCCTCGTTAGTTACACAGATACGCAGTATTTT.

This rearrangement joins TRBV6-2 or TRBV6-3 to TRBJ1-5; 10 nucleotides match TRBD1. CDR3 length: 14 amino acids. Germline CDR1 reads MNHEY; CDR2 reads SVGEGT. Trimming at V came to 8 bases and at J to 2 bases, leaving 3 bases not matched to a gene. CDR3 nucleotides: TGTGCCAGCGGGGACAGGGGACGCAATCAGCCCCAGCATTTT. It codes for CASGDRGRNQPQHF.

This rearrangement joins TRBV19 to TRBJ2-6; no reliable D call. CDR1 is LNHDA and CDR2 is SQIVND in the germline V gene (reference sequence). CDR3 length equals 16 residues. The germline V and J ends were trimmed by 6 bases and 0 bases, with 12 bases remaining between them. The CDR3 region is CASRSRRSSGANVLTF. DNA for the CDR3: TGTGCCAGTAGGTCGCGCCGTTCCTCTGGGGCCAACGTCCTGACTTTC.

There are many counts of this clonotype. The genes are TRBV4-3 and TRBJ2-3; 13 bases fit TRBD2. The V segment lost 3 bases and the J segment 7 bases; nucleotides outside the gene matches: 4. Germline CDR1 LGHNA, CDR2 YSLEER. This CDR3 comprises 15 residues. The CDR3 DNA sequence: TGCGCCAGCAGCCACGGACTAGCGGGGGAATATACGCAGTATTTT. This codes for CASSHGLAGEYTQYF.

The chain uses TRBV2 and TRBJ2-7; D is possibly TRBD1 or TRBD2 (5 bases each). Trimming took off 2 bases at V and 5 bases at J, with 22 bases between the two ends. Germline CDR1 SNHLY, CDR2 FYNNEI. This CDR3 is built from 17 residues. CDR3 protein: CASSERTFGGVVNEQYF. As DNA, the CDR3 is TGTGCCAGCAGTGAAAGAACCTTTGGGGGAGTTGTTAACGAGCAGTACTTC. The full variable domain, with the rest looked up from reference TRBV2 and TRBJ2-7, is EPEVTQTPSHQVTQMGQEVILRCVPISNHLYFYWYRQILGQKVEFLVSFYNNEISEKSEIFDDQFSVERPDGSNFTLKIRSTKLEDSAMYFCASSERTFGGVVNEQYFGPGTRLTVT.

This clonotype occurred many times. As DNA, the CDR3 is TGCAGTGCACGGCTGGCCCCCATGGTACAGGCTTGGGATAGCACAGATACGCAGTATTTT. Residues: CSARLAPMVQAWDSTDTQYF. V is TRBV20-1 and J is TRBJ2-3; tentatively, D is TRBD1 (5 bases). The CDR3 length is 20 residues. Trimming cost V 6 bases and J 0 bases, with 31 bases left between them. Germline V gives CDR1 DFQATT, CDR2 SNEGSKA (reference sequence).

At least ten counts were recorded for this clonotype. The chain recombines TRBV7-2 with TRBJ2-2, with D perhaps TRBD1 (6 bases). The CDR3 is made up of 15 amino acids. Trimming pared 5 bases from V and 0 bases from J, leaving 10 bases between. Germline V CDR1 and CDR2: SGHTA, FQGNSA. The CDR3 DNA is TGTGCCAGCAGCCCCAGGACAGCGAACACCGGGGAGCTGTTTTTT. Its translation: CASSPRTANTGELFF.

This clonotype was seen many times. The chain combines TRBV4-1 with TRBJ2-5; tentatively, D is TRBD1 or TRBD2 (6 bases each). Per germline, CDR1 MGHRA and CDR2 YSYEKL. This CDR3 is 15 amino acids long. Trimming stripped 1 base from V and 5 bases from J, with 14 bases between. This chain's CDR3 is CASSQGQGRRETQYF. In DNA, the CDR3 is TGCGCCAGCAGCCAAGGTCAGGGGAGGAGGGAGACCCAGTACTTC.

In the case of this clonotype: A much larger clone lies one base from this, so it may be a read error. The rearrangement links TRBV7-2 to TRBJ1-1; D gene ambiguous. CDR3 size: 14 residues. V dropped 3 bases and J dropped 1 base, with 9 bases sitting between them. CDR1 is SGHTA, CDR2 FQGNSA, per germline. The DNA for the CDR3 is TGTGCCAGCAGCTTTACAGCTGCGAACACTGAAGCTTTCTTT. Residues: CASSFTAANTEAFF. Drawing the rest from reference TRBV7-2 and TRBJ1-1, the complete variable domain is GAGVSQSPSNKVTEKGKDVELRCDPISGHTALYWYRQSLGQGLEFLIYFQGNSAPDKSGLPSDRFSAERTGGSVSTLTIQRTQQEDSAVYLCASSFTAANTEAFFGQGTRLTVV.

Concerning this clonotype itself: A read error may be the cause here, since a much bigger clone is one base away. The V call is TRBV7-2, the J call TRBJ1-6, with D possibly matching TRBD1 (5 bases). CDR1 and CDR2 from the germline V gene are SGHTA and FQGNSA. CDR3 size: 13 residues. The CDR3 spells CVSSEGYNSPLHF. The CDR3 DNA follows: TGTGTCAGCAGCGAGGGGTATAATTCACCCCTCCACTTT.

V is TRBV6-5 and J is TRBJ1-2; D gene ambiguous. Germline assignment: CDR1 MNHEY and CDR2 SVGAGI. The V gene lost 7 bases and the J gene lost 5 bases, with 14 bases spanning the gap. This CDR3 is 13 amino acids long. The CDR3 region has the DNA TGTGCCAGCACCCCGTCGAGGTCGTATGGCTACACCTTC. Translated, it gives CASTPSRSYGYTF.

This clonotype was seen a handful of times. The chain combines TRBV28 with TRBJ1-1; D is uncertain. The CDR3 loop spans 13 amino acids. Germline CDR1 reads MDHEN; CDR2 reads SYDVKM. V dropped 8 bases and J dropped 0 bases, with 10 bases sitting between them. The CDR3 DNA is TGTGCCAGCTGGAAGCCCATGAACACTGAAGCTTTCTTT. It yields the protein CASWKPMNTEAFF.

With respect to this clonotype: At one end the junction does not follow the germline gene, possibly because of a read error. V gene TRBV19 combines with J gene TRBJ2-5, with 11 bases matching TRBD2. Germline CDR1 LNHDA, CDR2 SQIVND (reference sequence). The CDR3 runs 14 residues. The CDR3 nucleotides are TGTGTCAGTAGCGGGGGGGCGTCGGGTGAGACCCAGTACTTC. It translates to CVSSGGASGETQYF.

This clonotype appeared many times. The chain combines TRBV3-1 with TRBJ2-1; no reliable D call. CDR3 length: 14 residues. The germline gives CDR1 LGHDT, CDR2 YNNKEL (reference sequence). Deletions cut 1 base from V and 8 bases from J, with 12 bases between. The CDR3 sequence: CASSQGGAPDEQFF. The CDR3 nucleotides are TGTGCCAGCAGCCAAGGTGGAGCTCCCGATGAGCAGTTCTTC.

The table lists this clonotype with a few counts. The genes are TRBV7-9 and TRBJ2-7; 8 bases map to TRBD1. V was pared by 5 bases and J by 3 bases, with 6 bases of the junction left unmatched. CDR3 size: 14 residues. The germline V gene encodes CDR1 SEHNR and CDR2 FQNEAQ (reference sequence). The CDR3 is CASSKTGGYYEQYF. The CDR3 DNA is TGTGCCAGCAGCAAAACAGGGGGTTACTACGAGCAGTACTTC.

This sequence joins TRBV20-1 and TRBJ2-5, with D uncertain. CDR3 length: 11 residues. Germline values: CDR1 DFQATT, CDR2 SNEGSKA (reference sequence). V dropped 0 bases and J dropped 5 bases, with 4 bases sitting between them. This CDR3 reads CSARDDETQYF. The CDR3 bases are TGCAGTGCTAGAGATGACGAGACCCAGTACTTC.